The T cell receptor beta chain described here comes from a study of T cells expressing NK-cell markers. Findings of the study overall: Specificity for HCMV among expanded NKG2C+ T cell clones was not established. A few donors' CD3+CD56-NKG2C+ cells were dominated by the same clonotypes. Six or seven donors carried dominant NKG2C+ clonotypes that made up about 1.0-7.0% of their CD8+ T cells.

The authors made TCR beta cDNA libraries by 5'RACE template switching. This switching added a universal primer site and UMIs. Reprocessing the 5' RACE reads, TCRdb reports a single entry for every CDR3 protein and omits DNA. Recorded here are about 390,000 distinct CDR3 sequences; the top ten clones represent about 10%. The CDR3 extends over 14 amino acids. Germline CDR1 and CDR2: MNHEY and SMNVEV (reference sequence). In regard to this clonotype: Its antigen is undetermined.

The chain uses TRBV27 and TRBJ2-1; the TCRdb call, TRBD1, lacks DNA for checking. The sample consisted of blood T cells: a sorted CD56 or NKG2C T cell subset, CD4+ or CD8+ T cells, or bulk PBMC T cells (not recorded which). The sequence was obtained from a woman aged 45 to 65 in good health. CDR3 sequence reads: CASSRDREVNEQFF.